This entry lists 26 T cell receptor beta chains sequenced from one sample in a study of T cell repertoires in cytomegalovirus infection. TCRdb re-called the reads with MiXCR, one entry per CDR3 protein. The sample records under 850,000 distinct CDR3 sequences, around 30% being singletons. These receptors lack a known antigen. The sample consisted of cultured PBMCs, taken from culture after CMV antigen stimulation. These receptors were collected from a human donor in good health (CMV status not recorded). Some clones in this sample may be carry-over from other donors' samples.

This clonotype was seen many times. The DNA for the CDR3 is TGTGCCAGCAGCCTTGACACCGGAGGTGAAAAACTGTTTTTT. Its translation is CASSLDTGGEKLFF. The V and J genes are TRBV7-2 and TRBJ1-4, with D unclear. The ends were cut back, 5 bases at V and 7 bases at J, with 14 bases in the middle. CDR3 length: 14 residues. Germline V gene lookup returns CDR1 SGHTA and CDR2 FQGNSA.

This chain connects TRBV2 to TRBJ2-7; 12 bases match TRBD1. The CDR3 consists of 12 residues. The trim removed 7 bases at V and 8 bases at J, leaving 3 bases unmatched. CDR1 SNHLY and CDR2 FYNNEI come from the germline V gene. CDR3 in DNA: TGTGCCAGCAACCGGGACAGGGGGCAGCAGTACTTC. Protein sequence: CASNRDRGQQYF.

This chain connects TRBV23-1 to TRBJ2-7; TRBD1 matches at 8 bases. TRBV23-1 is given ORF status, its function remaining uncertain. J was trimmed by 4 bases and V by 1 base; bases with no gene match: 12. This CDR3 contains 17 residues. The CDR3 DNA is TGCGCCAGCAGTCAATTCCGGGGGCAGGGGGCTCGATACGAGCAGTACTTC. Amino acids: CASSQFRGQGARYEQYF.

On this clonotype: The junction departs from the called germline gene at one end, perhaps through a read error. V gene TRBV7-2 combines with J gene TRBJ1-1, with a tentative D call TRBD1 (6 bases). In germline, CDR1 is SGHTA, CDR2 FQGNSA. This CDR3 spans 14 amino acids. The CDR3: CASSPLQGNTGAFF. The CDR3, as DNA: TGTGCCAGCAGCCCCCTACAGGGCAACACTGGAGCTTTCTTT.

This clonotype has just one count. The V and J genes are TRBV4-3 and TRBJ1-5, with TRBD1 identical over 8 bases. There are 19 residues in the CDR3. V shed 2 bases, J shed 2 bases, and the junction held 14 bases outside the gene matches. Germline loops: CDR1 LGHNA, CDR2 YSLEER. The CDR3 nucleotides are TGCGCCAGCAGCCAATCCCCCGAACAGGGGGAAGTTCGCAATCAGCCCCAGCATTTT. Translation: CASSQSPEQGEVRNQPQHF.

The chain is built from TRBV10-3 and TRBJ2-2; 9 bases line up with TRBD2. The germline gives CDR1 ENHRY, CDR2 SYGVKD. The CDR3 is 13 amino acids. V lost 6 bases and J lost 7; bases outside the gene matches: 3. The CDR3 is CAIRILAGGELFF. The CDR3, as DNA: TGTGCCATCAGGATACTAGCGGGCGGGGAGCTGTTTTTT.

The chain joins TRBV4-1 to TRBJ2-7; 10 bases align to TRBD1. Germline V gene sequence: CDR1 MGHRA, CDR2 YSYEKL. V lost 0 bases to trimming and J lost 5 bases; unmatched junction nucleotides: 7. The CDR3 length is 16 residues. The CDR3 DNA sequence: TGCGCCAGCAGCCAAGATCGCGACAGGGGGCTGAACGAGCAGTACTTC. Translation gives CASSQDRDRGLNEQYF.

This clonotype was found a few times. The chain recombines TRBV10-3 with TRBJ2-3; D is uncertain. Trimming removed 2 bases from V and 4 bases from J, with 10 bases in between. The CDR3 covers 14 residues. Germline CDR1 reads ENHRY; CDR2 reads SYGVKD. The CDR3 protein is CAISEEPAADTQYF. CDR3 bases: TGTGCCATCAGTGAGGAACCAGCAGCAGATACGCAGTATTTT.

The V call is TRBV6-2 or TRBV6-3, the J call TRBJ2-1; weak D call: TRBD1 (5 bases). Trimming took off 3 bases at V and 6 bases at J, with 6 bases between the two ends. Germline V CDR1 and CDR2: MNHEY, SVGEGT. The CDR3 has 12 amino acids. The CDR3 DNA is TGTGCCAGCAGTTATGACAGCAATGAGCAGTTCTTC. Translating it yields CASSYDSNEQFF.

This clonotype was seen a few times. V and J are TRBV7-9 and TRBJ2-5; TRBD2 matches 10 bases. CDR3 length: 15 residues. With 5 bases clipped from V and 5 bases from J, the junction kept 8 bases outside the gene matches. Looked up from germline, CDR1 is SEHNR and CDR2 is FQNEAQ (reference sequence). This chain's CDR3 is CASSKAGGWGETQYF. CDR3 nucleotides: TGTGCCAGCAGCAAAGCGGGAGGGTGGGGCGAGACCCAGTACTTC.

There are many counts of this clonotype. The V gene is TRBV7-2, the J gene TRBJ1-1; perhaps TRBD1 as D (6 bases). Germline-derived CDR1 and CDR2 are SGHTA and FQGNSA. Trimming took off 1 base at V and 0 bases at J, with 9 bases between the two ends. The CDR3 is 15 amino acids. The CDR3 bases are TGTGCCAGCAGCTTAGAAGGACAGTTGAACACTGAAGCTTTCTTT. It yields the protein CASSLEGQLNTEAFF. The full variable domain, its missing parts supplied by reference TRBV7-2 and TRBJ1-1, is GAGVSQSPSNKVTEKGKDVELRCDPISGHTALYWYRQSLGQGLEFLIYFQGNSAPDKSGLPSDRFSAERTGGSVSTLTIQRTQQEDSAVYLCASSLEGQLNTEAFFGQGTRLTVV.

The gene calls are TRBV4-1 and TRBJ2-7; no clear D. V lost 1 base to trimming and J lost 2 bases, with 12 bases between them. Per germline, CDR1 MGHRA and CDR2 YSYEKL. CDR3 length: 15 amino acids. The CDR3 reads CASSQVGFSAYEQYF. CDR3 DNA: TGCGCCAGCAGCCAAGTCGGGTTTAGTGCCTACGAGCAGTACTTC.

The V and J genes are TRBV2 and TRBJ2-3, with 8 nucleotides matching TRBD1. Germline CDR1 and CDR2: SNHLY and FYNNEI. The CDR3 has 16 amino acids. J gave up 6 bases and V 6 bases, and 14 bases lay outside the gene matches. The CDR3 sequence is CASSQGAGSSGDTQYF. CDR3 coding DNA: TGTGCCAGCAGCCAGGGGGCGGGGTCCTCGGGGGATACGCAGTATTTT.

CDR3 in amino acids: CASSFSGPYNSPLHF. The CDR3 DNA reads TGTGCCAGCAGTTTCTCAGGGCCCTATAATTCACCCCTCCACTTT. The chain recombines TRBV27 with TRBJ1-6, with a weak D call TRBD1 (5 bases). The CDR3 consists of 15 residues. Germline lookup yields CDR1 MNHEY and CDR2 SMNVEV (reference sequence). V gave up 3 bases and J gave up 2 bases, with 8 bases separating them.

This clonotype was seen a few times. The chain recombines TRBV20-1 with TRBJ1-2, with 7 bases aligning to TRBD1. Germline V gene sequence: CDR1 DFQATT, CDR2 SNEGSKA (reference sequence). The CDR3 is 14 residues long. J gave up 4 bases and V 3 bases, and 8 bases lay outside the gene matches. The CDR3, as DNA: TGCAGTGCTAGGAGGGACAGCCTGCCCTATGGCTACACCTTC. Translating gives CSARRDSLPYGYTF.

The V and J genes are TRBV6-1 and TRBJ2-1; TRBD2 might be the D (6 bases). There are 15 residues in the CDR3. Trimming stripped 5 bases from V and 7 bases from J, with 18 bases between. Germline V gene lookup returns CDR1 MNHNS and CDR2 SASEGT. CDR3 sequence: CASSTGGVMRNEQFF. CDR3 sequence (DNA): TGTGCCAGCAGTACCGGGGGAGTTATGAGAAATGAGCAGTTCTTC.

This rearrangement joins TRBV5-5 to TRBJ1-2; D is ambiguous. The V gene's germline CDR1 is SGHKS and CDR2 YYEKEE (reference sequence). The CDR3 totals 15 residues. V dropped 2 bases and J dropped 4 bases, with 15 bases sitting between them. The chain's CDR3 is CASSLSNRVGYGYTF. In nucleotides, the CDR3 is TGTGCCAGCAGCTTATCTAATAGGGTTGGCTATGGCTACACCTTC.

The V and J genes are TRBV23-1 and TRBJ1-4; D is undetermined. TRBV23-1 belongs to the ORF category, with a function that is uncertain. Between the trimmed V and J ends, which lost 8 bases and 0 bases, there was a span of 19 bases. This CDR3 is built from 17 residues. DNA of the CDR3: TGCGCCAGCTCCCCCGTCGGGATGACTGCAACTAATGAAAAACTGTTTTTT. Translating it yields CASSPVGMTATNEKLFF.

This chain uses TRBV2 with TRBJ2-1; 8 nucleotides align to TRBD2. The CDR3 totals 13 residues. V shed 9 bases, J shed 2 bases, and the junction held 3 bases outside the gene matches. Germline V gene lookup returns CDR1 SNHLY and CDR2 FYNNEI. Here the CDR3 reads CARTSDTYNEQFF. DNA of the CDR3: TGTGCCAGGACTAGCGACACCTACAATGAGCAGTTCTTC.

This clonotype was seen a few times. This sequence joins TRBV11-2 and TRBJ2-3; weak D call: TRBD2 (5 bases). Germline V lookup: CDR1 SGHAT, CDR2 FQNNGV. This CDR3 comprises 16 residues. Trimming pared 1 base from V and 3 bases from J, leaving 14 bases between. The CDR3 nucleotides read TGTGCCAGCAGCTTAGGGACGACTATCAGTACAGATACGCAGTATTTT. Residues: CASSLGTTISTDTQYF.

This clonotype has at least ten counts. The chain is built from TRBV7-2 and TRBJ2-3; weak D call: TRBD1 (6 bases). This CDR3 comprises 16 residues. Per germline, CDR1 SGHTA and CDR2 FQGNSA. Trimming pared 1 base from V and 7 bases from J, leaving 18 bases between. CDR3 region: CASSLVAGAGANTQYF. CDR3 nucleotide sequence: TGTGCCAGCAGCTTAGTCGCCGGCGCAGGGGCCAATACGCAGTATTTT.

This clonotype is a singleton in its sample. The CDR3 coding sequence is TGCGCCAGCAGCCGGGGGCGGCGGGAGACCCAGTACTTC. This gives the protein CASSRGRRETQYF. This chain connects TRBV4-1 to TRBJ2-5; TRBD1 might be the D (6 bases). Trimming cost V 4 bases and J 5 bases, with 11 bases left between them. CDR1 is MGHRA and CDR2 is YSYEKL in the germline V gene. This CDR3 is 13 amino acids long.

This clonotype showed up just a few times. The chain joins TRBV20-1 to TRBJ2-1, with D unresolved. Trimming took off 6 bases at V and 6 bases at J, with 18 bases between the two ends. Germline V CDR1 and CDR2: DFQATT, SNEGSKA (reference sequence). There are 14 residues in the CDR3. The CDR3 reads CSATSRMGSNEQFF. In DNA, the CDR3 is TGCAGTGCAACCTCCCGGATGGGTTCCAATGAGCAGTTCTTC.

This clonotype was seen only a few times. The DNA of the CDR3 is TGTGCCATCAGTGATGTGGTTACCTACGAGCAGTACTTC. Protein sequence: CAISDVVTYEQYF. The chain uses TRBV10-3 and TRBJ2-7, with D uncertain. Trimming cost V 3 bases and J 2 bases, with 8 bases left between them. The CDR3 spans 13 residues. The V gene's germline CDR1 is ENHRY and CDR2 SYGVKD.

The rearrangement links TRBV28 to TRBJ1-5, with D uncertain. Germline CDR1 reads MDHEN; CDR2 reads SYDVKM. The ends were cut back, 5 bases at V and 7 bases at J, with 15 bases in the middle. This CDR3 is built from 14 residues. The CDR3 DNA sequence: TGTGCCAGCAGTCCGCGACTGCCCGGGCAGCCCCAGCATTTT. It specifies CASSPRLPGQPQHF.

This clonotype has only a few counts. The chain links TRBV6-5 to TRBJ1-5; tentative D call: TRBD1 (6 bases). Trimming shortened V by 6 bases and J by 5 bases, and 11 bases separated the two germline ends. The germline gives CDR1 MNHEY, CDR2 SVGAGI. The CDR3 covers 13 residues. The CDR3 DNA reads TGTGCCAGCAGGAGGGGGGGAGATCAGCCCCAGCATTTT. Its translation: CASRRGGDQPQHF.